This TCR beta chain was retrieved from a study of beta chain features in type 1 diabetes. About this clone itself: Its cognate antigen is unknown.

The study's findings and limits: Shorter TCRB CDR3s, moderately but significantly so, marked every one of the four CD4+ subsets in Type 1 diabetes patients.

Of the isolated RNA, all was reverse transcribed, and so the sequenced material was expressed TCRB transcripts. Profiling relied on immunoSEQ multiplex PCR, and the TCRdb table lists in-frame clones only, not all of them. In the table there are hundreds of thousands of clones, roughly a tenth of which are singletons. Germline V gene sequence: CDR1 MNHEY, CDR2 SMNVEV (reference sequence). The CDR3 has 14 amino acids. V shed 2 bases and J 3 bases; nucleotides not matched to a gene: 4. This clonotype was obtained from a man aged 30-40 years with type 1 diabetes. Sequenced material: naive CD4+ T cells from blood. The genes are TRBV27 and TRBJ2-7; 7 nucleotides line up with TRBD2. In nucleotides, the CDR3 is TGTGCCAGCAGTTTAAAAGCGGGGTACTACGAGCAGTACTTC. Translation gives CASSLKAGYYEQYF.